The following is a T cell receptor (beta chain) sequence with its context. Its antigen remains unidentified. This entry belongs to a study of T cell responses to AZD1222 COVID-19 vaccine. The study's findings and limits: With dominance at 160-218 and 743-854, vaccine-associated CD4 TCRs spanned spike. Regions left unmutated in variants are reportedly the target of nearly half of spike-specific TCRs. Seropositive at baseline were only a handful of AZD1222 recipients.

This table comes from immunoSEQ multiplex PCR, and its TCRdb copy is limited to in-frame clones, with some not included. The profile covers tens of thousands of clones, with 92% appearing a single time and about 3% taken by the ten largest. The CDR3 length is 14 residues. The V end lost 2 bases, the J end lost 5 bases, and 12 bases lay between the germline ends. Per the germline V gene, CDR1 is KGHSH and CDR2 is LQKENI. This sample comprised peripheral blood, obtained 28 days after the second AZD1222 dose. This receptor was obtained from an adult who received the AZD1222 COVID-19 vaccine. V gene TRBV18 combines with J gene TRBJ1-1, with a possible D match to TRBD1 (6 bases). CDR3 residues: CASSPTGWETEAFF. CDR3 sequence (DNA): TGTGCCAGCTCACCAACAGGGTGGGAAACTGAAGCTTTCTTT.